The 18 T cell receptor beta chains in this list originate from one sample, sequenced in a study of monozygotic twins with inflammatory bowel disease. TCRdb derives one entry per CDR3 protein from the 5' RACE reads, leaving out DNA. This repertoire includes some 330,000 distinct CDR3 sequences. The sequencing sample was made of blood. The receptors here all came from a human donor with ulcerative colitis or Crohn's disease, or a healthy co-twin of an affected twin (not recorded which).

The V call is TRBV24-1, the J call TRBJ1-5. Germline V gives CDR1 KGHDR, CDR2 SFDVKD. The CDR3 sequence is 12 residues long. CDR3 region: CATSDPRGVQHF.

J is TRBJ2-1 and V is TRBV29-1; TCRdb selects TRBD2, and the lack of DNA leaves this call unchecked. The CDR3 covers 15 residues. CDR1 and CDR2 from the germline V gene are SQVTM and ANQGSEA. The CDR3 loop reads CSVGGWAGGYNEQFF.

The gene calls are TRBV11-2 and TRBJ2-4; the TCRdb D gene call, TRBD2, has no DNA to confirm it. This CDR3 has 15 residues. From germline, CDR1 is SGHAT and CDR2 FQNNGV. CDR3 sequence: CASSPLRDSKNIQYF.

The genes are TRBV7-2 and TRBJ2-3; TCRdb gives TRBD2 as the D gene, but with no DNA this cannot be confirmed. The length of the CDR3 is 15 residues. The germline V gene has CDR1 SGHTA and CDR2 FQGNSA. The CDR3: CASSSGTSGESTQYF.

The CDR3 spells CASSYLQGPQTEAFF. The chain combines TRBV6-5 with TRBJ1-1. Germline V gene lookup returns CDR1 MNHEY and CDR2 SVGAGI. The CDR3 loop spans 15 amino acids.

This chain links TRBV20-1 with TRBJ2-6; without DNA, the TCRdb call of TRBD2 cannot be checked. Germline V gene lookup returns CDR1 DFQATT and CDR2 SNEGSKA (reference sequence). There are 18 residues in the CDR3. CDR3 sequence reads: CSAKGYVGGESGANVLTF.

This sequence joins TRBV6-5 and TRBJ1-1; absent DNA, TCRdb's TRBD1 call cannot be checked. From germline, CDR1 is MNHEY and CDR2 SVGAGI. The CDR3 has 13 residues. This chain's CDR3 is CASSYIRVGEAFF.

J is TRBJ2-3 and V is TRBV20-1; the TRBD2 assignment by TCRdb is unverifiable without DNA. This CDR3 region has 17 residues. Per the germline V gene, CDR1 is DFQATT and CDR2 is SNEGSKA (reference sequence). CDR3 sequence reads: CSARDPLAGGPTDTQYF.

This chain uses TRBV3-1 with TRBJ2-1; TCRdb designates TRBD1, a call that cannot be tested without DNA. The CDR3 runs to 16 residues. CDR1 and CDR2 (germline): LGHDT, YNNKEL (reference sequence). CDR3 loop: CASSQASPSGGAEQFF.

The rearrangement uses TRBV6-1 and TRBJ2-2; TCRdb reports TRBD2, a call that lacks DNA to check it against. The CDR3 contains 14 residues. Germline values: CDR1 MNHNS, CDR2 SASEGT. CDR3 in amino acids: CATRGRRNTGELFF.

J is TRBJ2-5 and V is TRBV7-2. The CDR3 sequence is 11 residues long. Germline V gives CDR1 SGHTA, CDR2 FQGNSA. The CDR3 region is CASSLVVAQYF.

The chain couples TRBV12-3 or TRBV12-4 to TRBJ2-2. This CDR3 has 13 amino acids. Here the CDR3 reads CASSPALAGELFF.

The chain carries TRBV19 and TRBJ2-1; the TCRdb call, TRBD2, lacks DNA for checking. Germline CDR1 is LNHDA and CDR2 is SQIVND (reference sequence). The CDR3 has 15 amino acids. The CDR3 is CASSRLAELYNEQFF.

V is TRBV15 and J is TRBJ1-3; there is no DNA to check the TCRdb D call of TRBD1. In germline, CDR1 is LNHNV, CDR2 YYDKDF (reference sequence). The CDR3 has 16 amino acids. CDR3 residues: CATSKTNRVAGNTIYF.

The chain links TRBV5-1 to TRBJ2-1; TCRdb's D call of TRBD1 is untestable without DNA. Germline CDR1 reads SGHRS; CDR2 reads YFSETQ. The CDR3 loop spans 15 amino acids. The CDR3 sequence: CASSKIDQGYNEQFF.

V and J are TRBV6-1 and TRBJ1-1; checking the TCRdb D call of TRBD1 is not possible without DNA. Germline V gene lookup returns CDR1 MNHNS and CDR2 SASEGT. The length of the CDR3 is 14 residues. The CDR3: CASRRTGANTEAFF.

The V call is TRBV28, the J call TRBJ1-2; TCRdb lists TRBD1, though no DNA is available to test this call. There are 14 residues in the CDR3. Per the germline V gene, CDR1 is MDHEN and CDR2 is SYDVKM. The CDR3 region is CASRIGQGNYGYTF.

The CDR3 loop reads CASSGYREIEAFF. This sequence joins TRBV2 and TRBJ1-1. The CDR3 has 13 amino acids. Per the germline V gene, CDR1 is SNHLY and CDR2 is FYNNEI.